Shown below are 27 T cell receptor beta chains from a single sample sequenced in a study of cytomegalovirus exposure and HLA in healthy donors. Both 60 Vbeta primers and 13 Jbeta primers went into the PCR. This table comes from immunoSEQ multiplex PCR, and its TCRdb copy is limited to in-frame clones, with some not included. The sample table sets out over 120,000 clones. Sequences were obtained from PBMCs. These receptors came from a male donor in good health and CMV-seronegative.

J is TRBJ1-5 and V is TRBV30; possibly TRBD1 for D (5 bases). V lost 5 bases to trimming and J lost 0 bases, with 8 bases between them. The CDR3 runs to 13 residues. Looked up from germline, CDR1 is GTSNPN and CDR2 is SVGIG (reference sequence). DNA for the CDR3: TGTGCCTGGCAGGGTCATAGCAATCAGCCCCAGCATTTT. Protein product: CAWQGHSNQPQHF.

The rearrangement links TRBV5-1 to TRBJ1-5, with 10 bases identical to TRBD1. CDR3 length equals 15 residues. The germline gives CDR1 SGHRS, CDR2 YFSETQ. V shed 0 bases and J 9 bases; nucleotides not matched to a gene: 6. As DNA, the CDR3 is TGCGCCAGCAGCTTGGAGGGACAGGGGATTGGGCCCCAGCATTTT. The encoded protein is CASSLEGQGIGPQHF.

The chain has TRBV15 and TRBJ1-1; D might be TRBD1 (5 bases). V shed 9 bases and J shed 0 bases, with 8 bases lying between them. Germline V gene lookup returns CDR1 LNHNV and CDR2 YYDKDF (reference sequence). The CDR3 consists of 12 residues. CDR3 in DNA: TGTGCCACGGGGCTCCTGAACACTGAAGCTTTCTTT. Translation: CATGLLNTEAFF.

The V and J genes are TRBV18 and TRBJ1-1; 9 bases fit TRBD1. Germline assignment: CDR1 KGHSH and CDR2 LQKENI. V lost 5 bases, J lost 4 bases, and 5 bases stayed unmatched. CDR3 length equals 14 residues. In DNA form, the CDR3 reads TGTGCCAGCTCAAAGAACAGGGGGCTCACTGAAGCTTTCTTT. Its protein product is CASSKNRGLTEAFF.

The CDR3 nucleotides read TGCGCCAGCAGCCAAGCCCAGGTCCAAGAGACCCAGTACTTC. Translating gives CASSQAQVQETQYF. The rearrangement links TRBV4-1 to TRBJ2-5; D is undetermined. The CDR3 spans 14 residues. The germline V gene has CDR1 MGHRA and CDR2 YSYEKL. V was clipped by 1 base and J by 1 base, with 7 bases between them.

J is TRBJ1-4 and V is TRBV5-5; D is uncertain. The DNA end lines up better with TRBJ2-2; the J call may be wrong. CDR1 is SGHKS and CDR2 is YYEKEE in the germline V gene (reference sequence). This CDR3 has 12 amino acids. CDR3 region: CASSLVRGELFF. DNA of the CDR3: TGTGCCAGCAGCTTGGTTCGGGGGGAGCTGTTTTTT.

The CDR3 protein is CASSGGDTHRSYEQYF. In DNA form, the CDR3 reads TGCGCCAGCAGCGGGGGGGACACACATCGCTCCTACGAGCAGTACTTC. This chain links TRBV5-1 with TRBJ2-7, with D tentatively TRBD2 (7 bases). Germline V gene sequence: CDR1 SGHRS, CDR2 YFSETQ. V shed 4 bases and J shed 0 bases, with 17 bases lying between them. This CDR3 region has 16 residues.

This sequence joins TRBV15 and TRBJ2-1, with 9 nucleotides matching TRBD1. Germline CDR1 is LNHNV and CDR2 is YYDKDF (reference sequence). Germline trimming cut 3 bases from V and 8 bases from J; bases unmatched to any gene: 11. There are 16 residues in the CDR3. The CDR3 DNA follows: TGTGCCACCAGCAGGGGAGGAGGGACAGGGATGTATGAGCAGTTCTTC. Translation gives CATSRGGGTGMYEQFF.

The CDR3 here is CASSLVGLAADTQYF. In DNA, the CDR3 is TGTGCCAGCAGTTTAGTGGGGCTAGCGGCAGATACGCAGTATTTT. V is TRBV28 and J is TRBJ2-3; 7 bases line up with TRBD2. The CDR3 runs 15 residues. J was trimmed by 4 bases and V by 2 bases; bases with no gene match: 6. The germline V gene encodes CDR1 MDHEN and CDR2 SYDVKM.

The chain links TRBV4-1 to TRBJ2-2; D possibly corresponds to TRBD2 (5 bases). The CDR3 consists of 18 residues. Germline V gene sequence: CDR1 MGHRA, CDR2 YSYEKL. Trimming cost V 2 bases and J 2 bases, with 18 bases left between them. DNA for the CDR3: TGCGCCAGCAGCCAACGAAGAGAGTTACGGGGTAACACCGGGGAGCTGTTTTTT. Its translation: CASSQRRELRGNTGELFF.

The chain joins TRBV6-5 to TRBJ1-2; D is ambiguous. Trimming took 10 bases from V and 6 from J, leaving 15 bases between them. This CDR3 has 12 amino acids. The germline V gene encodes CDR1 MNHEY and CDR2 SVGAGI. The CDR3 bases are TGTGCCACCACAACCAAGGGAGATGGCTACACCTTC. Translated: CATTTKGDGYTF.

The chain links TRBV5-4 to TRBJ2-1; tentatively, D is TRBD2 (5 bases). Looked up from germline, CDR1 is SGHNT and CDR2 is YYREEE (reference sequence). V was trimmed by 4 bases and J by 3 bases, leaving 17 bases between them. This CDR3 is built from 16 residues. The CDR3: CASSRIDYGNYNEQFF. The CDR3 region has the DNA TGTGCCAGCAGCCGGATAGACTATGGGAACTACAATGAGCAGTTCTTC.

The rearrangement joins TRBV28 to TRBJ2-2; 7 bases agree with TRBD1. CDR1 is MDHEN, CDR2 SYDVKM, per germline. V lost 3 bases to trimming and J lost 6 bases; unmatched junction nucleotides: 7. The CDR3 is 15 amino acids. The CDR3 bases are TGTGCCAGCAGTTTGGGAACAGGGGTACCCGGGGAGCTGTTTTTT. Encoded protein: CASSLGTGVPGELFF.

J is TRBJ2-5 and V is TRBV18, with 15 bases lining up with TRBD2. The V segment lost 3 bases and the J segment 5 bases; nucleotides outside the gene matches: 10. This CDR3 has 18 amino acids. Looked up from germline, CDR1 is KGHSH and CDR2 is LQKENI. The CDR3 reads CASSPPPGTSGRSETQYF. For the CDR3, the DNA is TGTGCCAGCTCACCTCCCCCTGGGACTAGCGGGAGGTCGGAGACCCAGTACTTC. The complete variable domain, with remaining parts taken from reference TRBV18 and TRBJ2-5, reads NAGVMQNPRHLVRRRGQEARLRCSPMKGHSHVYWYRQLPEEGLKFMVYLQKENIIDESGMPKERFSAEFPKEGPSILRIQQVVRGDSAAYFCASSPPPGTSGRSETQYFGPGTRLLVL.

This chain connects TRBV13 to TRBJ1-2; no firm D call. The CDR3 sequence is 16 residues long. Germline values: CDR1 PRHDT, CDR2 FYEKMQ (reference sequence). The V and J ends lost 4 bases and 4 bases respectively, with 19 bases between them. The CDR3 DNA sequence: TGTGCCAGCAGCTCCTCGACCGGGTTCCAAGCCTATGGCTACACCTTC. Its translation: CASSSSTGFQAYGYTF. Drawing the rest from reference TRBV13 and TRBJ1-2, the complete variable domain is AAGVIQSPRHLIKEKRETATLKCYPIPRHDTVYWYQQGPGQDPQFLISFYEKMQSDKGSIPDRFSAQQFSDYHSELNMSSLELGDSALYFCASSSSTGFQAYGYTFGSGTRLTVV.

The J gene is TRBJ2-5, the V gene TRBV11-1; D may be TRBD2 (6 bases). Germline-derived CDR1 and CDR2 are SGHAT and FQDESV (reference sequence). This CDR3 is built from 15 residues. V lost 4 bases, J lost 2 bases, and 14 bases lay in between. For the CDR3, the DNA is TGTGCCAGCAGCTCGCGCTCTAGCGCTCAAGAGACCCAGTACTTC. As protein: CASSSRSSAQETQYF.

V and J are TRBV5-1 and TRBJ2-1, with 11 positions matching TRBD2. The length of the CDR3 is 15 residues. The germline CDR1 and CDR2 sequences are SGHRS and YFSETQ. Trimming took 3 bases from V and 6 from J; bases not matched to a gene: 5. CDR3 loop: CASSSTSGSFNEQFF. The CDR3 region has the DNA TGCGCCAGCAGCTCTACTAGCGGGAGCTTCAATGAGCAGTTCTTC.

The V call is TRBV14, the J call TRBJ2-5; weak D call: TRBD1 (6 bases). Trimming cost V 0 bases and J 5 bases, with 13 bases left between them. CDR1 SGHDN and CDR2 FVKESK come from the germline V gene. CDR3 size: 15 residues. CDR3: CASSQDLGASETQYF. CDR3 nucleotides: TGTGCCAGCAGCCAAGATCTGGGGGCTTCGGAGACCCAGTACTTC. Filled out from reference TRBV14 and TRBJ2-5, the complete variable domain reads EAGVTQFPSHSVIEKGQTVTLRCDPISGHDNLYWYRRVMGKEIKFLLHFVKESKQDESGMPNNRFLAERTGGTYSTLKVQPAELEDSGVYFCASSQDLGASETQYFGPGTRLLVL.

The chain combines TRBV5-4 with TRBJ1-1; 8 nucleotides align to TRBD1. CDR1 is SGHNT, CDR2 YYREEE, per germline (reference sequence). CDR3 length: 14 residues. After removal of 4 bases from V and 1 base from J, the junction contained 3 bases not matched to a gene. DNA of the CDR3: TGTGCCAGCAGCGCCGGGACAGGGAACACTGAAGCTTTCTTT. Amino acid sequence: CASSAGTGNTEAFF.

This chain uses TRBV29-1 with TRBJ2-3; TRBD2 might be the D (6 bases). Germline V CDR1 and CDR2: SQVTM, ANQGSEA. V was pared by 6 bases and J by 1 base, with 17 bases between. This CDR3 spans 15 amino acids. In nucleotides, the CDR3 is TGCAGCGTGCCAGGGACGGGCGGGGGCACAGATACGCAGTATTTT. Its translation: CSVPGTGGGTDTQYF.

The chain links TRBV29-1 to TRBJ2-5, with TRBD2 matching 10 bases. The length of the CDR3 is 15 residues. Per the germline V gene, CDR1 is SQVTM and CDR2 is ANQGSEA. The V gene end was trimmed by 3 bases and the J gene end by 7 bases; junction bases not matched to a gene: 11. The CDR3 nucleotides are TGCAGCGTTGATGAGTGGACTAGCGGATTAGGGACCCAGTACTTC. Translating gives CSVDEWTSGLGTQYF.

V is TRBV25-1 and J is TRBJ2-7, with D possibly matching TRBD2 (5 bases). V was cut by 0 bases and J by 6 bases, with 9 bases left in between. Germline V gene data show CDR1 as MGHDK and CDR2 as SYGVNS. This CDR3 region has 13 residues. This CDR3 is CASSEYSRGEQYF. The CDR3 bases are TGTGCCAGCAGTGAATATTCCCGGGGCGAGCAGTACTTC.

The rearrangement links TRBV4-1 to TRBJ1-1; D ambiguous. Trimming removed 0 bases at V and 2 bases at J, with 4 bases between. The germline CDR1 and CDR2 sequences are MGHRA and YSYEKL. There are 13 residues in the CDR3. CDR3 protein: CASSQEQNTEAFF. CDR3 in DNA: TGCGCCAGCAGCCAAGAACAAAACACTGAAGCTTTCTTT.

The chain links TRBV5-1 to TRBJ1-3; D is perhaps TRBD1 (6 bases). CDR1 SGHRS and CDR2 YFSETQ come from the germline V gene. There are 19 residues in the CDR3. V lost 0 bases and J 0 bases, leaving 19 bases between the germline ends. The CDR3 here is CASSLAVGADLSSGNTIYF. CDR3 coding DNA: TGCGCCAGCAGCTTGGCCGTGGGGGCAGACTTAAGCTCTGGAAACACCATATATTTT.

The chain employs TRBV29-1 and TRBJ1-2; no definite D call. Between the trimmed V and J ends, which lost 4 bases and 8 bases, there was a span of 11 bases. The germline V gene encodes CDR1 SQVTM and CDR2 ANQGSEA. This CDR3 comprises 11 residues. CDR3 sequence reads: CSVARLRGYTF. The CDR3 DNA reads as TGCAGCGTTGCGCGTCTCAGGGGCTACACCTTC.

The rearrangement uses TRBV18 and TRBJ1-5; tentative D call: TRBD1 (6 bases). The ends were cut back, 4 bases at V and 0 bases at J, with 10 bases in the middle. The CDR3 contains 15 residues. Per germline, CDR1 KGHSH and CDR2 LQKENI. The CDR3: CASSLGQSSNQPQHF. DNA for the CDR3: TGTGCCAGCTCACTCGGACAGAGTAGCAATCAGCCCCAGCATTTT. Looking up the rest from reference TRBV18 and TRBJ1-5 gives the full variable domain: NAGVMQNPRHLVRRRGQEARLRCSPMKGHSHVYWYRQLPEEGLKFMVYLQKENIIDESGMPKERFSAEFPKEGPSILRIQQVVRGDSAAYFCASSLGQSSNQPQHFGDGTRLSIL.

The gene calls are TRBV5-1 and TRBJ2-2, with D maybe TRBD1 (5 bases). V gave up 1 base and J gave up 2 bases, with 9 bases separating them. CDR3 length: 15 amino acids. Germline assignment: CDR1 SGHRS and CDR2 YFSETQ. The CDR3 spells CASSLPRTNTGELFF. The CDR3 DNA reads as TGCGCCAGCAGCTTGCCAAGGACAAACACCGGGGAGCTGTTTTTT.